The clone carrying this TCR beta chain showed up many times. One junction end disagrees with the germline gene, perhaps due to a read error. This CDR3 has 15 amino acids. Germline V gives CDR1 SGHVS, CDR2 FQNEAQ. For repertoire sequencing, the TCR beta CDR3 regions were amplified from RNA transcripts. HTBI primers primed a first-round RT-PCR, and a second-round multiplex PCR followed. TCRdb ran MiXCR on the multiplex PCR reads and lists one entry per CDR3 protein. The data contain just over 600,000 distinct CDR3 sequences, 20% to 25% of them seen just once; the ten biggest clones take up 7.1%. This record comes from a study of Graves' ophthalmopathy and Graves' hyperthyroidism.

The J gene is TRBJ1-1, the V gene TRBV7-8, with TRBD1 as a possible D gene (5 bases). Sequencing was done on a sample of peripheral blood. This clonotype originated in a woman aged 18-29 years with stable Graves' hyperthyroidism. Some clones in this sample may be carry-over from other donors' samples. CDR3 coding DNA: TGTGCCAGCACGGGCTCTTCAGGGCGGAACGCTGAAGCTTTCTTT. Amino acids: CASTGSSGRNAEAFF. Looking up the rest from reference TRBV7-8 and TRBJ1-1 gives the full variable domain: GAGVSQSPRYKVAKRGQDVALRCDPISGHVSLFWYQQALGQGPEFLTYFQNEAQLDKSGLPSDRFFAERPEGSVSTLKIQRTQQEDSAVYLCASTGSSGRNAEAFFGQGTRLTVV.